The T cell receptor (beta chain) under discussion was sequenced for a study of T cell responses to AZD1222 COVID-19 vaccine. Study context: Both about-4-week and about-12-week second-dose recipients were combined. Study results and limitations: Donors were mostly white British, more females; clonal diversity possibly underestimated. The breadth and depth of Spike-specific TCRs increased once two AZD1222 doses had been given.

Turning to this clone: Its cognate antigen is unknown. The sample contains more than one DNA sequence encoding this CDR3.

Trimming shortened V by 1 base and J by 7 bases, and 8 bases separated the two germline ends. The CDR3 sequence is 14 residues long. Germline loops: CDR1 SGHTA, CDR2 FQGNSA. Method: immunoSEQ multiplex PCR; TCRdb's copy keeps in-frame clones and lacks some. The repertoire holds about 110,000 clones, with about 90% as singletons. The TCR was taken from an adult in good health. This chain uses TRBV7-2 with TRBJ1-6; no clear D. The sample here was peripheral blood, taken on day 0 of AZD1222 vaccination. This CDR3 reads CASSLGGYNSPLHF. As DNA, the CDR3 is TGTGCCAGCAGCTTAGGAGGTTACAATTCACCCCTCCACTTT.